Below are 15 T cell receptor beta chains sequenced from a single sample in a study of CD8 T cells in ankylosing spondylitis. Study-level results: About 8 highly homologous variants made up a TCR beta motif that seemed to typify ankylosing spondylitis blood.

TCRdb recomputed calls from the 5' RACE reads with MiXCR, one row per CDR3 protein. The table lists 350,000 to 550,000 distinct CDR3 sequences, 25% to 30% of them singletons. These receptors have no identified antigens. Sequenced input: blood, either unsorted or a sorted T cell fraction (not recorded which). The source is a male donor with ankylosing spondylitis.

This clonotype has a count of ten or more. As DNA, the CDR3 is TGTGCCAGCAGCTTGGCCGGGGGATATAGTCAGCCCCAGCATTTT. Amino acids: CASSLAGGYSQPQHF. The J gene is TRBJ1-5, the V gene TRBV5-6, with D possibly TRBD1 on 5 matching bases. The V gene's germline CDR1 is SGHDT and CDR2 YYEEEE. There are 15 residues in the CDR3. V lost 0 bases and J lost 6, with 13 bases in between.

This clonotype was detected a few times. V and J are TRBV7-9 and TRBJ1-1; no clear D gene. Germline values: CDR1 SEHNR, CDR2 FQNEAQ (reference sequence). The CDR3 spans 15 residues. Trimming shortened V by 4 bases and J by 6 bases, and 18 bases separated the two germline ends. CDR3 sequence reads: CASSSYSLPGAEAFF. CDR3 bases: TGTGCCAGCAGCTCCTACTCCCTGCCCGGGGCTGAAGCTTTCTTT.

The V call is TRBV15, the J call TRBJ1-4, with D perhaps matching TRBD1 (5 bases). Deletions cut 0 bases from V and 3 bases from J, with 26 bases between. This CDR3 has 21 amino acids. CDR1 is LNHNV and CDR2 is YYDKDF in the germline V gene (reference sequence). CDR3 sequence reads: CATSRDPRGRFASGANEKLFF. Here the CDR3 DNA reads TGTGCCACCAGCAGAGATCCACGGGGGAGATTTGCCAGCGGAGCTAATGAAAAACTGTTTTTT. Full variable domain (missing parts from reference TRBV15 and TRBJ1-4): DAMVIQNPRYQVTQFGKPVTLSCSQTLNHNVMYWYQQKSSQAPKLLFHYYDKDFNNEADTPDNFQSRRPNTSFCFLDIRSPGLGDTAMYLCATSRDPRGRFASGANEKLFFGSGTQLSVL.

The chain has TRBV20-1 and TRBJ1-2, with TRBD1 identical over 7 bases. CDR3 length: 13 amino acids. Trimming cost V 5 bases and J 2 bases; bases outside gene matches: 5. Germline CDR1 and CDR2: DFQATT and SNEGSKA (reference sequence). The DNA for the CDR3 is TGCAGTGCTGAGGACAGGAAGAACTATGGCTACACCTTC. It yields the protein CSAEDRKNYGYTF.

The rearrangement links TRBV12-3 or TRBV12-4 to TRBJ1-3; D unclear. Trimming pared 1 base from V and 0 bases from J, leaving 7 bases between. The CDR3 consists of 15 residues. The CDR3 region has the DNA TGTGCCAGCAGTTTAGTGCCGGCCTCTGGAAACACCATATATTTT. Protein sequence: CASSLVPASGNTIYF.

The chain is built from TRBV5-1 and TRBJ1-3; 7 bases fit TRBD1. The CDR3 spans 14 residues. V was pared by 4 bases and J by 4 bases, with 5 bases of the junction left unmatched. Germline lookup yields CDR1 SGHRS and CDR2 YFSETQ. The CDR3 region is CASSATGVGNTIYF. Written as DNA, the CDR3 is TGCGCCAGCAGCGCCACAGGGGTCGGAAACACCATATATTTT.

The gene calls are TRBV6-1 and TRBJ1-1; possible D gene TRBD1, 6 bases. V was clipped by 6 bases and J by 3 bases, with 11 bases between them. In germline, CDR1 is MNHNS, CDR2 SASEGT. CDR3 size: 13 residues. The DNA of the CDR3 is TGTGCCAGCAGGGGTGGACAGTACACTGAAGCTTTCTTT. Translated, it gives CASRGGQYTEAFF.

V and J are TRBV5-1 and TRBJ1-3, with D perhaps matching TRBD1 (6 bases). Germline-derived CDR1 and CDR2 are SGHRS and YFSETQ. This CDR3 contains 13 residues. V was shortened by 0 bases and J by 8 bases, with 9 bases between the two germline ends. The CDR3 coding sequence is TGCGCCAGCAGCTTGGAAGGGGGGGACACCATATATTTT. It is translated as CASSLEGGDTIYF.

This chain links TRBV7-8 with TRBJ1-1, with D possibly matching TRBD1 (6 bases). The ends were cut back, 8 bases at V and 1 base at J, with 17 bases in the middle. From germline, CDR1 is SGHVS and CDR2 FQNEAQ. This CDR3 has 15 residues. CDR3 coding DNA: TGTGCCAGCTCGTTTGGGTCGGGGGCGAACACTGAAGCTTTCTTT. Its protein is CASSFGSGANTEAFF.

The chain is built from TRBV9 and TRBJ1-2; 7 bases map to TRBD1. The length of the CDR3 is 14 residues. CDR1 is SGDLS and CDR2 is YYNGEE in the germline V gene. The junction had 7 bases not matched to a gene; V was cut back by 0 bases and J by 8 bases. The DNA for the CDR3 is TGTGCCAGCAGCGTAGTGGAGGGGGCGGGAGGCTACACCTTC. This codes for CASSVVEGAGGYTF.

The sample holds a few counts of this clonotype. The chain joins TRBV5-1 to TRBJ2-5; the D is unclear. Germline assignment: CDR1 SGHRS and CDR2 YFSETQ. Trimming removed 0 bases from V and 5 bases from J, with 11 bases in between. The CDR3 has 14 amino acids. CDR3 bases: TGCGCCAGCAGCTTGGGTGGAAGGTTGGAGACCCAGTACTTC. It specifies CASSLGGRLETQYF.

The V call is TRBV12-3 or TRBV12-4, the J call TRBJ2-4; 8 positions match TRBD1. V was pared by 5 bases and J by 5 bases, with 5 bases of the junction left unmatched. This CDR3 region has 14 residues. This CDR3 reads CASSRTGKENIQYF. CDR3 nucleotides: TGTGCCAGCAGTCGGACAGGGAAGGAAAACATTCAGTACTTC.

Only a few counts were recorded for this clonotype. Here the CDR3 reads CASSYTIGTQHF. CDR3 coding DNA: TGTGCCAGCAGTTACACCATCGGGACCCAGCATTTT. The V call is TRBV6-2 or TRBV6-3, the J call TRBJ1-5; D remains ambiguous. The germline V gene encodes CDR1 MNHEY and CDR2 SVGEGT. Trimming took 2 bases from V and 11 from J, leaving 10 bases between them. This CDR3 region has 12 residues.

This CDR3 reads CASSSGGQPQHF. Written as DNA, the CDR3 is TGTGCCAGCAGTTCTGGGGGCCAGCCCCAGCATTTT. V usage is TRBV7-2 and J usage is TRBJ1-5, with D possibly TRBD1 on 6 matching bases. Germline V gene sequence: CDR1 SGHTA, CDR2 FQGNSA. The CDR3 is 12 residues long. V lost 6 bases to trimming and J lost 7 bases, with 10 bases between them.

This clonotype was recorded a few times. The chain combines TRBV29-1 with TRBJ2-2, with D unresolved. Germline V gene sequence: CDR1 SQVTM, CDR2 ANQGSEA. V was trimmed by 0 bases and J by 1 base, leaving 6 bases between them. The CDR3 runs to 14 residues. The CDR3 region has the DNA TGCAGCGTTGAAGATTGGAAGAACACCGGGGAGCTGTTTTTT. Amino acids: CSVEDWKNTGELFF.